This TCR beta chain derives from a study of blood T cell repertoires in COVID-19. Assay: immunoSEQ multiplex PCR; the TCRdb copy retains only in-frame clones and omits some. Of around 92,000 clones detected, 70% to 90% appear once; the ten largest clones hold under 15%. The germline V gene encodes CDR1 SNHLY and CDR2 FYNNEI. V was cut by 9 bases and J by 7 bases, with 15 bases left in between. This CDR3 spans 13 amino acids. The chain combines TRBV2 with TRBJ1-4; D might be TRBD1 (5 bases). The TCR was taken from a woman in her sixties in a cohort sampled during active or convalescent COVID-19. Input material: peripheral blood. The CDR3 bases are TGTGCCAGTGGACGGGGGATCGGTGAAAAACTGTTTTTT. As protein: CASGRGIGEKLFF.